The 18 T cell receptor beta chains in this list originate from one sample, sequenced in a study of blood T cell repertoires in COVID-19. Profiled with immunoSEQ multiplex PCR; TCRdb holds only in-frame clones, not every one. This sample carries about 200,000 clones, more than 65% of them seen once, and the ten largest clones take roughly an eighth. The specimen was peripheral blood. The receptors here all came from a human donor in a cohort sampled during active COVID-19.

Ten or more counts support this clone. The V gene is TRBV6-6, the J gene TRBJ2-1, with 11 bases matching TRBD2. Germline assignment: CDR1 MNHNY and CDR2 SVGAGI (reference sequence). CDR3 length: 16 amino acids. V trimming: 2 bases; J trimming: 8 bases; junction bases outside the gene matches: 8. CDR3: CASSYLIAGGQDEQFF. CDR3 nucleotides: TGTGCCAGCAGTTACCTCATAGCGGGAGGGCAGGATGAGCAGTTCTTC.

This sequence joins TRBV4-1 and TRBJ2-1, with 8 bases identical to TRBD2. The CDR3 length is 18 residues. In germline, CDR1 is MGHRA, CDR2 YSYEKL. V lost 4 bases and J lost 6; bases outside the gene matches: 17. CDR3 DNA: TGCGCCAGCAGCCCCCCGGGACACGGGACTAGGAACCTCAATGAGCAGTTCTTC. Protein sequence: CASSPPGHGTRNLNEQFF.

This chain links TRBV7-9 with TRBJ2-7; 9 bases align to TRBD2. This CDR3 region has 14 residues. Germline V lookup: CDR1 SEHNR, CDR2 FQNEAQ (reference sequence). The V and J ends lost 5 bases and 3 bases, in that order; junction bases with no gene match: 5. The CDR3 region is CASSLTSGFYEQYF. As DNA, the CDR3 is TGTGCCAGCAGCCTTACTAGCGGGTTCTACGAGCAGTACTTC.

The genes are TRBV18 and TRBJ1-1; no clear D gene. The V and J ends lost 1 base and 10 bases respectively, with 13 bases between them. Germline assignment: CDR1 KGHSH and CDR2 LQKENI. The CDR3 length is 13 residues. The CDR3 nucleotides read TGTGCCAGCTCACCACGGGAGAAAGTGATAGCTTTCTTT. It codes for CASSPREKVIAFF. Full variable domain (missing parts from reference TRBV18 and TRBJ1-1): NAGVMQNPRHLVRRRGQEARLRCSPMKGHSHVYWYRQLPEEGLKFMVYLQKENIIDESGMPKERFSAEFPKEGPSILRIQQVVRGDSAAYFCASSPREKVIAFFGQGTRLTVV.

V gene TRBV5-1 combines with J gene TRBJ1-5, with D possibly being TRBD1 (5 bases). Trimming removed 4 bases from V and 0 bases from J, with 20 bases in between. The CDR3 has 18 amino acids. CDR1 and CDR2 from the germline V gene are SGHRS and YFSETQ. DNA of the CDR3: TGCGCCAGCAGCCCTCACGGCCCGGGGGAATATAGCAATCAGCCCCAGCATTTT. It encodes CASSPHGPGEYSNQPQHF.

This clone turned up a few times. This chain links TRBV3-1 (or the pseudogene TRBV3-2) with TRBJ1-5; a weak D match, TRBD1 (5 bases). V was cut by 4 bases and J by 7 bases, with 17 bases left in between. Per germline, CDR1 LGHDT and CDR2 YNNKEL (reference sequence). CDR3 length equals 15 residues. CDR3 nucleotide sequence: TGTGCCAGCAGCCTCGGAGGAGGGACTAGGCAGCCCCAGCATTTT. Its protein product is CASSLGGGTRQPQHF.

The V gene is TRBV5-4, the J gene TRBJ2-5, with TRBD2 matching 8 bases. With 3 bases clipped from V and 2 bases from J, the junction kept 3 bases outside the gene matches. This CDR3 spans 14 amino acids. Germline V lookup: CDR1 SGHNT, CDR2 YYREEE (reference sequence). The CDR3 region has the DNA TGTGCCAGCAGCTCCCGGGGGGGTCAAGAGACCCAGTACTTC. Its protein is CASSSRGGQETQYF.

CDR3 sequence (DNA): TGTGCCAGTAAAAATGGGGCCGCTGAAGCTTTCTTT. Its translation is CASKNGAAEAFF. The chain employs TRBV19 and TRBJ1-1, with a tentative D call TRBD1 (5 bases). This CDR3 comprises 12 residues. Trimming took 7 bases from V and 6 from J, leaving 12 bases between them. Germline lookup yields CDR1 LNHDA and CDR2 SQIVND (reference sequence).

The chain combines TRBV28 with TRBJ1-6; maybe TRBD1 (6 bases). CDR3 length: 13 residues. The V end lost 5 bases, the J end lost 13 bases, and 15 bases lay between the germline ends. Germline lookup yields CDR1 MDHEN and CDR2 SYDVKM. The CDR3: CASSNAGEYPLHF. DNA of the CDR3: TGTGCCAGCAGTAACGCAGGGGAATACCCCCTCCACTTT.

This clone was found a few times. This CDR3 reads CASSPAGVPSKTYEQYF. The CDR3 coding sequence is TGTGCCAGCTCACCAGCAGGGGTCCCCTCTAAAACCTACGAGCAGTACTTC. This rearrangement joins TRBV18 to TRBJ2-7; maybe TRBD1 (6 bases). V shed 2 bases and J shed 2 bases, with 19 bases lying between them. CDR3 length: 17 amino acids. CDR1 is KGHSH and CDR2 is LQKENI in the germline V gene.

For this clone: The sample holds other DNA sequences that translate to the same CDR3. The chain links TRBV5-1 to TRBJ2-1, with 10 nucleotides matching TRBD2. Germline V lookup: CDR1 SGHRS, CDR2 YFSETQ. Losses at the gene ends were 0 bases for V and 4 bases for J; bases not matched to a gene: 1. The CDR3 runs 15 residues. The CDR3: CASSLGAGGYNEQFF. DNA of the CDR3: TGCGCCAGCAGCTTGGGAGCGGGAGGGTACAATGAGCAGTTCTTC. Full variable domain (outside the CDR3, taken from reference TRBV5-1 and TRBJ2-1): KAGVTQTPRYLIKTRGQQVTLSCSPISGHRSVSWYQQTPGQGLQFLFEYFSETQRNKGNFPGRFSGRQFSNSRSEMNVSTLELGDSALYLCASSLGAGGYNEQFFGPGTRLTVL.

In this sample, this clone turned up a few times. This chain uses TRBV18 with TRBJ1-3; D is ambiguous. The CDR3 contains 15 residues. Trimming shortened V by 2 bases and J by 0 bases, and 8 bases separated the two germline ends. CDR1 is KGHSH, CDR2 LQKENI, per germline. The CDR3 sequence is CASSPTPGSGNTIYF. In DNA, the CDR3 is TGTGCCAGCTCACCAACGCCAGGCTCTGGAAACACCATATATTTT.

This clone was counted once. The J gene is TRBJ1-5, the V gene TRBV5-1; D is possibly TRBD1 (6 bases). Germline V lookup: CDR1 SGHRS, CDR2 YFSETQ. V shed 0 bases and J shed 6 bases, with 13 bases lying between them. The CDR3 is 15 residues long. CDR3 coding DNA: TGCGCCAGCAGCTTGGCCGCAGGGGTGGGTCAGCCCCAGCATTTT. It yields the protein CASSLAAGVGQPQHF. Supplemented by reference TRBV5-1 and TRBJ1-5, the full variable domain reads KAGVTQTPRYLIKTRGQQVTLSCSPISGHRSVSWYQQTPGQGLQFLFEYFSETQRNKGNFPGRFSGRQFSNSRSEMNVSTLELGDSALYLCASSLAAGVGQPQHFGDGTRLSIL.

This clone was counted many times. The chain employs TRBV10-1 and TRBJ2-2; D may be TRBD2 (5 bases). V was trimmed by 3 bases and J by 5 bases, leaving 7 bases between them. The CDR3 has 13 residues. Germline CDR1 and CDR2: WNHNN and SYGVQD (reference sequence). CDR3 nucleotides: TGCGCCAGCAGTGATAGGGAGACCGGGGAGCTGTTTTTT. This sequence encodes CASSDRETGELFF.

This chain connects TRBV2 to TRBJ2-1; TRBD2 matches 8 bases. Germline CDR1 is SNHLY and CDR2 is FYNNEI. This CDR3 region has 16 residues. V was clipped by 3 bases and J by 4 bases; unmatched bases: 8. Here the CDR3 reads CASSDAGGPPYNEQFF. As DNA, the CDR3 is TGTGCCAGCAGTGATGCGGGAGGCCCTCCTTACAATGAGCAGTTCTTC.

The chain employs TRBV30 and TRBJ1-6; D is unclear. Trimming stripped 2 bases from V and 16 bases from J, with 15 bases between. The CDR3 runs to 12 residues. Germline V gives CDR1 GTSNPN, CDR2 SVGIG (reference sequence). The CDR3 loop is CAWSLNYLELHF. The DNA of the CDR3 is TGTGCCTGGAGTCTGAACTACCTTGAACTCCACTTT.

This chain connects TRBV19 to TRBJ1-2; D is uncertain. CDR3 length: 12 residues. With 3 bases removed from V and 6 bases from J, the gap between germline ends came to 8 bases. Germline values: CDR1 LNHDA, CDR2 SQIVND (reference sequence). The chain's CDR3 is CASSIGKHGYTF. The CDR3 DNA is TGTGCCAGTAGTATCGGGAAGCATGGCTACACCTTC.

This clone was seen a single time. J is TRBJ1-4 and V is TRBV2; D might be TRBD1 (5 bases). There are 14 residues in the CDR3. The germline gives CDR1 SNHLY, CDR2 FYNNEI. V was shortened by 7 bases and J by 7 bases, with 16 bases between the two germline ends. The CDR3 region has the DNA TGTGCCAGCACTTCATGGGGGGTGGGTGAAAAACTGTTTTTT. Its protein is CASTSWGVGEKLFF.